This TCR beta chain was profiled in a study of blood T cell repertoires in COVID-19. At the level of the study: COVID-19 samples collected from the United States, Italy and Spain covered acute and convalescent phases. PBMCs, B-cell-depleted T cells, or T cells provided the cDNA or gDNA that made up the material.

This clone has a handful of counts. Original handling: Reference gene primer amplification in the assay estimated nucleated cell counts. Profiling relied on immunoSEQ multiplex PCR, and the TCRdb table lists in-frame clones only, not all of them. That table supplies the V and J calls and clone size; D and trimming were determined from the DNA. The sample holds approximately 400,000 clones, roughly 90% seen once. Germline-derived CDR1 and CDR2 are MDHEN and SYDVKM. This CDR3 has 15 residues. V was pared by 5 bases and J by 2 bases, with 5 bases of the junction left unmatched. What was sequenced was peripheral blood. This chain joins TRBV28 and TRBJ1-5; 8 bases align to TRBD1. This receptor was identified in a man in his forties with acute or convalescent COVID-19. The CDR3: CASSGTGQGNQPQHF. DNA for the CDR3: TGTGCCAGCAGTGGAACGGGACAGGGCAATCAGCCCCAGCATTTT.